Presented here are 13 T cell receptor beta chains from one specimen sequenced in a study of blood T cell repertoires in COVID-19. Here immunoSEQ multiplex PCR was the method, and the copy in TCRdb shows in-frame clones only, minus some. The sample lists over 100,000 clones; approximately 90% were seen once. Sequencing was carried out using peripheral blood. The source is a man aged 50-59 years with acute or convalescent COVID-19.

The gene calls are TRBV2 and TRBJ2-2; 11 bases line up with TRBD2. From germline, CDR1 is SNHLY and CDR2 FYNNEI. The CDR3 is made up of 15 amino acids. J lost 7 bases, V lost 4 bases, and 5 bases had no gene match. CDR3 in amino acids: CASSGLLAGVGELFF. The DNA for the CDR3 is TGTGCCAGCAGTGGATTACTAGCGGGAGTCGGGGAGCTGTTTTTT.

The chain uses TRBV18 and TRBJ1-2; maybe TRBD1 (5 bases). The CDR3 runs to 17 residues. The germline V gene has CDR1 KGHSH and CDR2 LQKENI. V gave up 2 bases and J gave up 3 bases, with 19 bases separating them. The CDR3 reads CASSPLSNPGIDYGYTF. The CDR3 DNA reads as TGTGCCAGCTCACCATTGTCCAACCCAGGGATTGACTATGGCTACACCTTC.

This clone was counted only a few times. The rearrangement joins TRBV7-2 to TRBJ2-1, with 7 bases aligning to TRBD1. Germline CDR1 is SGHTA and CDR2 is FQGNSA. J lost 4 bases, V lost 4 bases, and 4 bases had no gene match. The CDR3 loop spans 14 amino acids. The CDR3 spells CASSSGQSYNEQFF. Here the CDR3 DNA reads TGTGCCAGCAGCTCGGGACAGAGTTACAATGAGCAGTTCTTC. Using reference TRBV7-2 and TRBJ2-1 for the parts outside the CDR3, the full variable domain is GAGVSQSPSNKVTEKGKDVELRCDPISGHTALYWYRQSLGQGLEFLIYFQGNSAPDKSGLPSDRFSAERTGGSVSTLTIQRTQQEDSAVYLCASSSGQSYNEQFFGPGTRLTVL.

This rearrangement joins TRBV28 to TRBJ2-1; 10 bases match TRBD2. The CDR3 consists of 16 residues. The germline V gene has CDR1 MDHEN and CDR2 SYDVKM. After removal of 4 bases from V and 12 bases from J, the junction contained 15 bases not matched to a gene. The DNA for the CDR3 is TGTGCCAGCAGTTCCCCGTGGACTAGCGGCTCATCGCGGCAGTTCTTC. Translating it yields CASSSPWTSGSSRQFF.

The chain has TRBV4-2 and TRBJ2-7, with D possibly matching TRBD1 (5 bases). This CDR3 is 15 amino acids long. Germline V gene lookup returns CDR1 LGHNA and CDR2 YNFKEQ. V was clipped by 0 bases and J by 3 bases, with 12 bases between them. CDR3 in amino acids: CASSQEPGRGYEQYF. The CDR3 nucleotides are TGTGCCAGCAGCCAAGAACCAGGGCGAGGCTACGAGCAGTACTTC.

The gene calls are TRBV10-1 and TRBJ2-5; 8 nucleotides match TRBD1. The ends lost 4 bases at V and 5 bases at J; junction bases unmatched: 12. The CDR3 totals 16 residues. Germline V gene sequence: CDR1 WNHNN, CDR2 SYGVQD (reference sequence). CDR3 in amino acids: CASSGTGQGRGETQYF. CDR3 DNA: TGCGCCAGCAGTGGCACCGGACAGGGCCGGGGGGAGACCCAGTACTTC.

The V gene is TRBV7-2, the J gene TRBJ1-1; D is undetermined. The germline gives CDR1 SGHTA, CDR2 FQGNSA. V shed 4 bases and J shed 6 bases, with 15 bases lying between them. The CDR3 is 14 amino acids. The CDR3 DNA is TGTGCCAGCAGCTCGACCGGAGGCATTTCTGAAGCTTTCTTT. Its protein is CASSSTGGISEAFF.

J is TRBJ2-3 and V is TRBV5-8, with 7 bases identical to TRBD1. J lost 0 bases, V lost 4 bases, and 5 bases had no gene match. Looked up from germline, CDR1 is SGHTS and CDR2 is YDEGEE. The CDR3 contains 15 residues. The CDR3 DNA follows: TGTGCCAGCAGCGTACAGGGGCTAAGCACAGATACGCAGTATTTT. Protein product: CASSVQGLSTDTQYF.

The table lists this clone with a count of one. V usage is TRBV5-1 and J usage is TRBJ2-5; TRBD2 might be the D (6 bases). Germline assignment: CDR1 SGHRS and CDR2 YFSETQ. The CDR3 sequence is 15 residues long. V was shortened by 5 bases and J by 1 base, with 15 bases between the two germline ends. CDR3 amino acids: CASSSSGLSQETQYF. In DNA, the CDR3 is TGCGCCAGCAGTAGTTCGGGACTTAGCCAAGAGACCCAGTACTTC.

Remarks on this clone: An end of the junction differs from the germline gene, which may be a read error. The J gene is TRBJ2-1, the V gene TRBV19; TRBD2 matches 7 bases. The CDR3 contains 12 residues. Germline CDR1 and CDR2: LNHDA and SQIVND (reference sequence). CDR3 region: CASTSGGRLVIF. Here the CDR3 DNA reads TGTGCCAGTACCTCGGGGGGTCGTCTCGTCATCTTC.

A remark on this clone: Compared with germline, one end of the junction differs, possibly owing to a read error. The chain has TRBV7-7 and TRBJ2-7; maybe TRBD2 (6 bases). The CDR3 totals 15 residues. CDR1 is SSHAT, CDR2 FNYEAQ, per germline (reference sequence). CDR3 region: CASSPSPGRDYEQYF. CDR3 sequence (DNA): TGTGCTAGCAGCCCTAGCCCCGGGAGAGACTACGAGCAGTACTTC.

The CDR3, as DNA: TGTGCCAGCAGCGCCCTAGGCTACGAGCAGTACTTC. Amino acid sequence: CASSALGYEQYF. The chain carries TRBV7-9 and TRBJ2-7; D is undetermined. Germline-derived CDR1 and CDR2 are SEHNR and FQNEAQ (reference sequence). The CDR3 runs 12 residues. V lost 5 bases to trimming and J lost 3 bases, with 8 bases between them.

This chain uses TRBV4-1 with TRBJ1-4, with 8 bases identical to TRBD1. CDR3 length: 17 residues. Germline CDR1 and CDR2: MGHRA and YSYEKL. With 2 bases clipped from V and 7 bases from J, the junction kept 12 bases outside the gene matches. CDR3 bases: TGCGCCAGCAGCCAAAAAGGGGGAAGGACAGGGCCTGAAAAACTGTTTTTT. This encodes CASSQKGGRTGPEKLFF.